A single sample is the source of the 9 T cell receptor beta chains below, sequenced in a study of cytomegalovirus exposure and HLA in healthy donors. PCR was performed using 60 Vbeta and 13 Jbeta primers. Assay used: immunoSEQ multiplex PCR; TCRdb lists only in-frame clones, some missing. The table has approximately 90,000 clones, about 74% seen once. Material for sequencing was PBMCs. Receptor source: a man aged 30 to 45 in good health and CMV-seronegative.

The chain joins TRBV11-2 to TRBJ2-7; no clear D gene. Between the trimmed V and J ends, which lost 7 bases and 1 base, there was a span of 14 bases. The CDR3 length is 14 residues. CDR1 is SGHAT, CDR2 FQNNGV, per germline. CDR3 sequence reads: CASTIVSTSYEQYF. The CDR3, as DNA: TGTGCCAGCACGATCGTGAGTACTTCCTACGAGCAGTACTTC.

The rearrangement joins TRBV30 to TRBJ1-3, with D hard to call. The germline V gene has CDR1 GTSNPN and CDR2 SVGIG (reference sequence). Trimming removed 3 bases at V and 4 bases at J, with 10 bases between. This CDR3 contains 13 residues. CDR3 sequence: CAWREAGGNTIYF. CDR3 DNA: TGTGCCTGGAGGGAAGCGGGCGGAAACACCATATATTTT.

This clone appeared a few times. The V gene is TRBV10-3, the J gene TRBJ2-1; D uncertain. V was cut by 10 bases and J by 0 bases, with 16 bases left in between. This CDR3 comprises 15 residues. Germline CDR1 ENHRY, CDR2 SYGVKD. The CDR3, as DNA: TGTGCCACCAGAGAAAAAATTAGCTCCTACAATGAGCAGTTCTTC. Translated: CATREKISSYNEQFF.

The rearrangement links TRBV11-3 to TRBJ2-2, with 9 nucleotides matching TRBD1. The CDR3 is 18 residues long. Looked up from germline, CDR1 is SGHNT and CDR2 is YENEEA. J lost 6 bases, V lost 1 base, and 12 bases had no gene match. CDR3 residues: CASSLATDRGGKAGELFF. DNA of the CDR3: TGTGCCAGCAGCTTAGCTACGGACAGGGGCGGTAAGGCCGGGGAGCTGTTTTTT.

The chain combines TRBV4-1 with TRBJ1-4; D is possibly TRBD1 (6 bases). Germline V gene sequence: CDR1 MGHRA, CDR2 YSYEKL. With 0 bases removed from V and 10 bases from J, the gap between germline ends came to 18 bases. The CDR3 consists of 16 residues. For the CDR3, the DNA is TGCGCCAGCAGCCAAGATAGTCTGCAGGGGTTGCGAAAACTGTTTTTT. Translated, it gives CASSQDSLQGLRKLFF.

CDR3 sequence (DNA): TGTGCCTGGAGTCATGGGACTAGCACAGATACGCAGTATTTT. It translates to CAWSHGTSTDTQYF. V is TRBV30 and J is TRBJ2-3, with D maybe TRBD2 (6 bases). CDR1 is GTSNPN and CDR2 is SVGIG in the germline V gene (reference sequence). V was pared by 2 bases and J by 0 bases, with 9 bases between. The CDR3 length is 14 residues.

The chain recombines TRBV11-2 with TRBJ2-7; TRBD1 might be the D (6 bases). The CDR3 totals 14 residues. The V gene lost 5 bases and the J gene lost 2 bases, with 13 bases spanning the gap. Germline V gives CDR1 SGHAT, CDR2 FQNNGV. The DNA for the CDR3 is TGTGCCAGCAGCAAACCGACAGGTACCTACGAGCAGTACTTC. This translates into CASSKPTGTYEQYF.

There are a few counts of this clone. The genes are TRBV6-5 and TRBJ2-7, with D maybe TRBD2 (5 bases). The CDR3 runs to 16 residues. V was pared by 0 bases and J by 3 bases, with 15 bases between. CDR1 and CDR2 from the germline V gene are MNHEY and SVGAGI. The CDR3 protein is CASSYSLTTNDYEQYF. CDR3 bases: TGTGCCAGCAGTTACTCATTGACTACAAACGACTACGAGCAGTACTTC.

The J gene is TRBJ1-1, the V gene TRBV28, with D tentatively TRBD1 (5 bases). This CDR3 is 16 amino acids long. The ends were cut back, 6 bases at V and 0 bases at J, with 17 bases in the middle. The germline gives CDR1 MDHEN, CDR2 SYDVKM. The CDR3 region has the DNA TGTGCCAGCAGCCTGAGTAGGGGCAGTCTGAACACTGAAGCTTTCTTT. Translating gives CASSLSRGSLNTEAFF.